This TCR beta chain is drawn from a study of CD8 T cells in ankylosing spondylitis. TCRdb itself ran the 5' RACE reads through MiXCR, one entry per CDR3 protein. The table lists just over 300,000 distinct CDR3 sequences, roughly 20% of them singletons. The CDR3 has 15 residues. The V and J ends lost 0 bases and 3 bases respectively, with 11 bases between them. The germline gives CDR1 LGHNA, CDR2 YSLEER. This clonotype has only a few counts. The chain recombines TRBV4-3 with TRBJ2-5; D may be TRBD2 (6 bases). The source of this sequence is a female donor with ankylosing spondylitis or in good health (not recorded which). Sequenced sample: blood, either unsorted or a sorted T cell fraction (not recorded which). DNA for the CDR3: TGCGCCAGCAGCCAAGATGGTATAGCGGAAGAGACCCAGTACTTC. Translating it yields CASSQDGIAEETQYF.